The 13 T cell receptor beta chains given below trace back to one sample, sequenced in a study of cytotoxic CD8 clonotypes in ibrutinib-treated CLL. Method: immunoSEQ multiplex PCR; TCRdb's copy keeps in-frame clones and lacks some. In the table there are approximately 210,000 clones, 72% of which are singletons. The starting material was PBMCs, obtained after 24 months of ibrutinib treatment. These receptors all stem from a human donor with chronic lymphocytic leukemia.

This clone has more than one count but fewer than ten. The chain employs TRBV7-3 and TRBJ2-3, with 8 bases fitting TRBD2. The trim removed 2 bases at V and 5 bases at J, leaving 6 bases unmatched. CDR1 and CDR2 (germline): SGHTA, FQGTGA. This CDR3 contains 15 residues. In DNA, the CDR3 is TGTGCCAGCAGCTTAGCGGGAGGCCGAGGAGATACGCAGTATTTT. Translated: CASSLAGGRGDTQYF.

This clone was seen a single time. V usage is TRBV18 and J usage is TRBJ1-1; maybe TRBD1 (5 bases). CDR3 length: 14 residues. Germline CDR1 KGHSH, CDR2 LQKENI. V shed 2 bases and J shed 6 bases, with 13 bases lying between them. The CDR3 DNA reads as TGTGCCAGCTCACCAAGACAGCCGGGCTCTGAAGCTTTCTTT. It specifies CASSPRQPGSEAFF.

The V call is TRBV18, the J call TRBJ2-7; weak D call: TRBD1 (6 bases). V lost 5 bases, J lost 2 bases, and 10 bases lay in between. Germline assignment: CDR1 KGHSH and CDR2 LQKENI. This CDR3 has 13 amino acids. The DNA of the CDR3 is TGTGCCAGCTCATTCGGACAGACCTACGAGCAGTACTTC. This translates into CASSFGQTYEQYF.

The chain employs TRBV5-1 and TRBJ1-1; TRBD1 agrees at 11 bases. J was trimmed by 5 bases and V by 0 bases; bases with no gene match: 3. Germline CDR1 reads SGHRS; CDR2 reads YFSETQ. This CDR3 has 15 amino acids. The chain's CDR3 is CASSLGGQGATEAFF. The CDR3 nucleotides read TGCGCCAGCAGCTTGGGTGGACAGGGGGCAACTGAAGCTTTCTTT.

This clone was observed a handful of times. The gene calls are TRBV30 and TRBJ1-5; the D gene is possibly TRBD1 (6 bases). CDR3 length equals 13 residues. Trimming shortened V by 5 bases and J by 6 bases, and 14 bases separated the two germline ends. Germline V gene lookup returns CDR1 GTSNPN and CDR2 SVGIG (reference sequence). In DNA, the CDR3 is TGTGCCTGGTCACCACAGGGTATTCAGCCCCAGCATTTT. Amino acids: CAWSPQGIQPQHF.

This clone was detected only a few times. The chain has TRBV7-2 and TRBJ2-4, with D maybe TRBD2 (6 bases). The CDR3 extends over 12 amino acids. The V end was cut by 5 bases, the J end by 7 bases, with 9 bases between. CDR1 SGHTA and CDR2 FQGNSA come from the germline V gene. The CDR3, as DNA: TGTGCCAGCAGCGCAGGAGGGAACATTCAGTACTTC. It encodes CASSAGGNIQYF.

V gene TRBV27 combines with J gene TRBJ2-7, with 9 positions matching TRBD1. The junction had 10 bases not matched to a gene; V was cut back by 7 bases and J by 0 bases. Germline V gene data show CDR1 as MNHEY and CDR2 as SMNVEV (reference sequence). This CDR3 is 16 amino acids long. This chain's CDR3 is CASMTGGFSSSYEQYF. In DNA, the CDR3 is TGTGCCAGCATGACAGGGGGATTTTCGAGCTCCTACGAGCAGTACTTC.

The chain employs TRBV14 and TRBJ1-1; no firm D call. From germline, CDR1 is SGHDN and CDR2 FVKESK. Trimming removed 2 bases at V and 2 bases at J, with 9 bases between. This CDR3 has 14 amino acids. CDR3 DNA: TGTGCCAGCAGCCAATGGGCGGAAAACACTGAAGCTTTCTTT. The encoded protein is CASSQWAENTEAFF.

CDR3 sequence: CASSLTGKYNEQFF. Here the CDR3 DNA reads TGTGCCAGCAGCTTAACAGGGAAGTACAATGAGCAGTTCTTC. The chain couples TRBV7-9 to TRBJ2-1; D possibly corresponds to TRBD1 (6 bases). CDR1 is SEHNR, CDR2 FQNEAQ, per germline (reference sequence). The CDR3 runs to 14 residues. The V end was cut by 2 bases, the J end by 4 bases, with 9 bases between.

The genes are TRBV29-1 and TRBJ1-2, with no clear D. The germline gives CDR1 SQVTM, CDR2 ANQGSEA. V was pared by 3 bases and J by 3 bases, with 11 bases between. The CDR3 runs 13 residues. CDR3 DNA: TGCAGCGTTGAGGGGTTCGACGACTATGGCTACACCTTC. Translated: CSVEGFDDYGYTF. Full variable domain (rest looked up from reference TRBV29-1 and TRBJ1-2): SAVISQKPSRDICQRGTSLTIQCQVDSQVTMMFWYRQQPGQSLTLIATANQGSEATYESGFVIDKFPISRPNLTFSTLTVSNMSPEDSSIYLCSVEGFDDYGYTFGSGTRLTVV.

This clone was seen just once. The CDR3 reads CASSHLAGVSYNEQFF. The CDR3 bases are TGCGCCAGCAGCCACCTAGCGGGAGTATCCTACAATGAGCAGTTCTTC. The chain links TRBV4-3 to TRBJ2-1; 10 bases are a match to TRBD2. Per the germline V gene, CDR1 is LGHNA and CDR2 is YSLEER. The CDR3 consists of 16 residues. The trim removed 3 bases at V and 1 base at J, leaving 3 bases unmatched.

In this sample, this clone turned up a few times. CDR3 sequence: CASSVMRQGVNEQFF. The CDR3 DNA follows: TGTGCCAGCAGCGTTATGCGACAGGGGGTTAATGAGCAGTTCTTC. V usage is TRBV9 and J usage is TRBJ2-1; 9 bases are shared with TRBD1. J lost 7 bases, V lost 2 bases, and 7 bases had no gene match. The CDR3 totals 15 residues. Germline loops: CDR1 SGDLS, CDR2 YYNGEE.

The chain has TRBV30 and TRBJ2-7; TRBD2 agrees at 10 bases. The CDR3 runs 16 residues. Germline V gives CDR1 GTSNPN, CDR2 SVGIG (reference sequence). Trimming removed 4 bases from V and 4 bases from J; junction bases left unmatched: 13. For the CDR3, the DNA is TGTGCCTGGAAGGGAGTACGTCTAGCGGGAGCGTACGAGCAGTACTTC. Encoded protein: CAWKGVRLAGAYEQYF.